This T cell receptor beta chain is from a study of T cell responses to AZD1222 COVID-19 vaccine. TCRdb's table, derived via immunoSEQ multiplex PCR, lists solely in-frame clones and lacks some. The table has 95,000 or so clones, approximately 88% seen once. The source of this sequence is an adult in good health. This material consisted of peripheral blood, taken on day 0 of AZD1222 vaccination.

The CDR3, as DNA: TGTGCCAGCAAAAGGGGCTACAATGAGCAGTTCTTC. Protein product: CASKRGYNEQFF. The rearrangement uses TRBV27 and TRBJ2-1; D might be TRBD1 (5 bases). Germline-derived CDR1 and CDR2 are MNHEY and SMNVEV (reference sequence). The CDR3 totals 12 residues. The ends were cut back, 7 bases at V and 3 bases at J, with 7 bases in the middle.